This TCR beta chain was profiled in a study of T cell responses to AZD1222 COVID-19 vaccine. In the study overall: Whether given at about 4 or about 12 weeks, second doses were pooled.

The protocol was immunoSEQ multiplex PCR, while the TCRdb copy is restricted to in-frame clones and leaves out a portion. Here the sample spans about 150,000 clones, about nine tenths being singletons. V was clipped by 4 bases and J by 1 base, with 13 bases between them. The CDR3 spans 16 residues. Germline assignment: CDR1 KGHDR and CDR2 SFDVKD. Worth noting for this clone: Its antigen is currently unknown. Other nucleotide sequences from this sample produce the same CDR3.

Study-level points and caveats: Females outnumbered males among donors, who were mostly white British; clonal diversity was possibly underestimated.

The sequence came from an adult in good health. The material sequenced was peripheral blood, taken on day 0 of AZD1222 vaccination. The V call is TRBV24-1, the J call TRBJ2-1; weak D call: TRBD1 (6 bases). CDR3 amino acids: CATSDPRGASYNEQFF. CDR3 DNA: TGTGCCACCAGTGACCCCAGGGGAGCGTCCTACAATGAGCAGTTCTTC.